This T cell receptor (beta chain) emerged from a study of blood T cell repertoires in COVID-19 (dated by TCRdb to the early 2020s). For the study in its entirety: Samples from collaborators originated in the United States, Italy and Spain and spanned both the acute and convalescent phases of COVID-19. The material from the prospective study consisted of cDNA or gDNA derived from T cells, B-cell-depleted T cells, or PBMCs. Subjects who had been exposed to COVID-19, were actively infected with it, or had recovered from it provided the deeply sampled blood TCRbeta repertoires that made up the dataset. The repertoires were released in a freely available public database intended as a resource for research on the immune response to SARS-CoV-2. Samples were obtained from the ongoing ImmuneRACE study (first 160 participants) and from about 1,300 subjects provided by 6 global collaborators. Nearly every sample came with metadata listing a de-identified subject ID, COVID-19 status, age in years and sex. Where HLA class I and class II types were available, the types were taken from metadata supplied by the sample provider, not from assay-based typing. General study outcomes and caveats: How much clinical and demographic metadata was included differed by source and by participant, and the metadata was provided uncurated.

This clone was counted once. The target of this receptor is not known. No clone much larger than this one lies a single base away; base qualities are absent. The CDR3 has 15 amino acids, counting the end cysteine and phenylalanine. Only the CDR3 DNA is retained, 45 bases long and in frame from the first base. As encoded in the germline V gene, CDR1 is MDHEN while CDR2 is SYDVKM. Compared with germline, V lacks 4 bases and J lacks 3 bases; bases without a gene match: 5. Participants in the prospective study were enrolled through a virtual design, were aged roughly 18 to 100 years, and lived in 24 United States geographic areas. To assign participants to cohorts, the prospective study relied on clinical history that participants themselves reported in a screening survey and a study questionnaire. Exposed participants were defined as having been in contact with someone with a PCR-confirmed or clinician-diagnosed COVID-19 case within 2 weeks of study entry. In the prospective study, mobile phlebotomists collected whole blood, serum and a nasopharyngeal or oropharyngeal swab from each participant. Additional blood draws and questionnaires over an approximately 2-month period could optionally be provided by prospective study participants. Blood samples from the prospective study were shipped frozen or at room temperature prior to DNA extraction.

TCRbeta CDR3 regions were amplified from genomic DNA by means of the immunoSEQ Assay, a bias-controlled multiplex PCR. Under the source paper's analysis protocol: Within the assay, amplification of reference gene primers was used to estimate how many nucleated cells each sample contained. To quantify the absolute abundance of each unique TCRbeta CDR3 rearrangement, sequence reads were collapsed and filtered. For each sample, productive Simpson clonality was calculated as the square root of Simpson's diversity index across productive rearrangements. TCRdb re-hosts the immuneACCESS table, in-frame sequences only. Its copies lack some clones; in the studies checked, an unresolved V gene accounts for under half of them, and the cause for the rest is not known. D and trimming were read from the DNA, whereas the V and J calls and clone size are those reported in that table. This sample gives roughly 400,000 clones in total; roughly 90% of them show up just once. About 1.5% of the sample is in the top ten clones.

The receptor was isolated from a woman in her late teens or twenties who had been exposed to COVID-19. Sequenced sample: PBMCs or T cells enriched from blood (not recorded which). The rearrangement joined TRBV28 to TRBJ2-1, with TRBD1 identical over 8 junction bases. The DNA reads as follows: TGTGCCAGCAGTTCAAGACAGGGGAACTACAATGAGCAGTTCTTC. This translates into CASSSRQGNYNEQFF.